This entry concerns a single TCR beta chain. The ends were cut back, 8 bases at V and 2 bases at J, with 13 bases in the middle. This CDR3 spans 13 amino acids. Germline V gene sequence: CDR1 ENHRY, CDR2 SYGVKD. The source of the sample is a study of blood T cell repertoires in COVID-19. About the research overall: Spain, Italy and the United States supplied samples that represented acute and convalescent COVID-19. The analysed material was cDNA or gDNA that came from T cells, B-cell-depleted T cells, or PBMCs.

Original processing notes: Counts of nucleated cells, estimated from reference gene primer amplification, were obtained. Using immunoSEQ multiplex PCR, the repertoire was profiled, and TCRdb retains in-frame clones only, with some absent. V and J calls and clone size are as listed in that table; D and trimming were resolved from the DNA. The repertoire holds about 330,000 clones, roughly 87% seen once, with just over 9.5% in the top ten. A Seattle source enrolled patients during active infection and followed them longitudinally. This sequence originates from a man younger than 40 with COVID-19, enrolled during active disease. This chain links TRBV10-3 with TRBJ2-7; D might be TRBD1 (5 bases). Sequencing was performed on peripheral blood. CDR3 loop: CAIGAGQTYEQYF. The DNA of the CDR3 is TGTGCCATCGGGGCAGGCCAAACCTACGAGCAGTACTTC.